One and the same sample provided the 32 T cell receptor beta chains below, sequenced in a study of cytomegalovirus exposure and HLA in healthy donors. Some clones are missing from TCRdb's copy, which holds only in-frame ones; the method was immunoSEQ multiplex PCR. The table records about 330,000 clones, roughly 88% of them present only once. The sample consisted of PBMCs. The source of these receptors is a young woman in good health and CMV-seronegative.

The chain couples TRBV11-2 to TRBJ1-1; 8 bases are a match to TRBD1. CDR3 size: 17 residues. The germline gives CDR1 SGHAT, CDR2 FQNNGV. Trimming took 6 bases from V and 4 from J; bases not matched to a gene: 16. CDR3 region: CASRPPQGEYHSTEAFF. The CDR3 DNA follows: TGTGCCAGCAGACCTCCACAGGGGGAATACCACTCCACTGAAGCTTTCTTT.

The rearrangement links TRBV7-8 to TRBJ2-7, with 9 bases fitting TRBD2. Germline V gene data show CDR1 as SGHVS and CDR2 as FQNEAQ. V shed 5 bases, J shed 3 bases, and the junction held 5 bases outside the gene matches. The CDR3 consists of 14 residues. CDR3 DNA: TGTGCCAGCAGCGTGCGGGAGGGGTACTACGAGCAGTACTTC. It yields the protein CASSVREGYYEQYF.

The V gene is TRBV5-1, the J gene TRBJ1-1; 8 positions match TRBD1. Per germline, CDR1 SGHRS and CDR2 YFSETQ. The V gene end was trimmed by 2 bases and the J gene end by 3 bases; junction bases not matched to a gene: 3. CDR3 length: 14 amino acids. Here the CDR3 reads CASSLDRGDTEAFF. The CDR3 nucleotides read TGCGCCAGCAGCTTAGACAGGGGAGACACTGAAGCTTTCTTT.

The CDR3 protein is CASSVGGSNQPQHF. In DNA form, the CDR3 reads TGTGCCAGCAGCGTGGGGGGTAGCAATCAGCCCCAGCATTTT. V and J are TRBV9 and TRBJ1-5; tentative D call: TRBD1 (5 bases). The V end lost 2 bases, the J end lost 0 bases, and 6 bases lay between the germline ends. CDR3 size: 14 residues. In germline, CDR1 is SGDLS, CDR2 YYNGEE.

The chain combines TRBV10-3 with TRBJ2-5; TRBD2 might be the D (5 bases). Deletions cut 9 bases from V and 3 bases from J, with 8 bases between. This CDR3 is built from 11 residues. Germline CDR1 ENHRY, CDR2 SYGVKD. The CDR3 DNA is TGTGCCATTACTAGAGAAGAGACCCAGTACTTC. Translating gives CAITREETQYF.

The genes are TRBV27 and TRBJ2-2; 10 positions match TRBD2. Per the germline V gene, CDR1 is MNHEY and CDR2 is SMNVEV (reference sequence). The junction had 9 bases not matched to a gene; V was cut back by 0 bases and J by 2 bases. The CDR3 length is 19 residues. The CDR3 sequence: CASSLSSAGGPFNTGELFF. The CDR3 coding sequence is TGTGCCAGCAGTTTATCCTCAGCGGGAGGGCCCTTCAACACCGGGGAGCTGTTTTTT.

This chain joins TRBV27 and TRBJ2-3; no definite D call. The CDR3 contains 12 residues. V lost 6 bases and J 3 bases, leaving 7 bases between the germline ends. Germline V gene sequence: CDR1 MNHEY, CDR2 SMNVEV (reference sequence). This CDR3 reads CASRETTDTQYF. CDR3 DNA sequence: TGTGCCAGCAGGGAGACGACAGATACGCAGTATTTT.

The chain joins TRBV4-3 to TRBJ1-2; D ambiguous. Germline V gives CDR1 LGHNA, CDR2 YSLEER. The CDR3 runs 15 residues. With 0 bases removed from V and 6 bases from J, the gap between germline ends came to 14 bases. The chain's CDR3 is CASSQDVGRAHGYTF. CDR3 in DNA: TGCGCCAGCAGCCAAGATGTGGGCAGAGCTCATGGCTACACCTTC.

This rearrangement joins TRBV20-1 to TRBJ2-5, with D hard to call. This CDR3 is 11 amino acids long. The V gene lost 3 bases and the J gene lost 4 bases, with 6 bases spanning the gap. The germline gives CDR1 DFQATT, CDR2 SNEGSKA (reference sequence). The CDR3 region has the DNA TGCAGTGCTAGTTTGCGAGAGACCCAGTACTTC. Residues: CSASLRETQYF.

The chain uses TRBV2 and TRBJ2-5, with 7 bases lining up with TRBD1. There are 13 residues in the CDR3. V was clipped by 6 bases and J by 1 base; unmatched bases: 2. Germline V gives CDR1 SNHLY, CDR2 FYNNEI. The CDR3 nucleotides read TGTGCCAGCAGGGGGGACAGCCAAGAGACCCAGTACTTC. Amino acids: CASRGDSQETQYF.

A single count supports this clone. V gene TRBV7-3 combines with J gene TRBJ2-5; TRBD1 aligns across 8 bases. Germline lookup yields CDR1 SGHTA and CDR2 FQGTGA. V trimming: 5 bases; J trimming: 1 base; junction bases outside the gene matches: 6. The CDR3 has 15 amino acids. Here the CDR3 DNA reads TGTGCCAGCAGCACGGGACAGGCCACCCAAGAGACCCAGTACTTC. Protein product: CASSTGQATQETQYF.

As DNA, the CDR3 is TGTGCCAGCAGCGTAGAGGCTAGCGGAAGCTTACCCCCAGATACGCAGTATTTT. Translated: CASSVEASGSLPPDTQYF. V usage is TRBV9 and J usage is TRBJ2-3, with 7 nucleotides matching TRBD2. This CDR3 has 18 amino acids. V lost 0 bases to trimming and J lost 4 bases; unmatched junction nucleotides: 14. Germline V gives CDR1 SGDLS, CDR2 YYNGEE.

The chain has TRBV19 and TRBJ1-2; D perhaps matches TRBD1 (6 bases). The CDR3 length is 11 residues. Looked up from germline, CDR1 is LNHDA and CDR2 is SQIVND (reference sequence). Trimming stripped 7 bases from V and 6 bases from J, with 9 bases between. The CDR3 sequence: CASNRDDGYTF. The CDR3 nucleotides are TGTGCCAGTAACAGGGATGATGGCTACACCTTC.

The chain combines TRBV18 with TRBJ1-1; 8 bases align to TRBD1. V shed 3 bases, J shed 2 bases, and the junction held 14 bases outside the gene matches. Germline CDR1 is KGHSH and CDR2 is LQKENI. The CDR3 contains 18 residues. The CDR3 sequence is CASSPGGTGRPGNTEAFF. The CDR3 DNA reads TGTGCCAGCTCACCTGGCGGGACAGGCCGTCCGGGAAACACTGAAGCTTTCTTT. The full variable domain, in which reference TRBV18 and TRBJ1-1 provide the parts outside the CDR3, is NAGVMQNPRHLVRRRGQEARLRCSPMKGHSHVYWYRQLPEEGLKFMVYLQKENIIDESGMPKERFSAEFPKEGPSILRIQQVVRGDSAAYFCASSPGGTGRPGNTEAFFGQGTRLTVV.

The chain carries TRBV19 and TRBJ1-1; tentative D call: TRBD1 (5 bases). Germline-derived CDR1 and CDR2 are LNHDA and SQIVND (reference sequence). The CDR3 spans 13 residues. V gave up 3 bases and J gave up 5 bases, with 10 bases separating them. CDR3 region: CASSIQGSTEAFF. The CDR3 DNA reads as TGTGCCAGTAGTATTCAGGGTTCAACTGAAGCTTTCTTT.

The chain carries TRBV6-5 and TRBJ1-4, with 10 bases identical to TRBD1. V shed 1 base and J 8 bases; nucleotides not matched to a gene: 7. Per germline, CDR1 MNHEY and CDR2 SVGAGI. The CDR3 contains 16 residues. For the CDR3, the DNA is TGTGCCAGCAGTTACTTTTCCGGGACAGGGGACGAAAAACTGTTTTTT. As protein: CASSYFSGTGDEKLFF.

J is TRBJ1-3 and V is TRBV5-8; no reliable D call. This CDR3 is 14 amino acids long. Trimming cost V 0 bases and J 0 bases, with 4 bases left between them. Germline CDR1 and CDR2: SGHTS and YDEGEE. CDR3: CASSLDSSGNTIYF. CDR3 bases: TGTGCCAGCAGCTTGGACAGCTCTGGAAACACCATATATTTT.

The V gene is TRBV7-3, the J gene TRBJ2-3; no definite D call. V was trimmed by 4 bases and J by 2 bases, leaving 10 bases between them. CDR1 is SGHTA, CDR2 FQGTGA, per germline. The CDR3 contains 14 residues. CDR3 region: CASSSPTYTDTQYF. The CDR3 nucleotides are TGTGCCAGCAGCTCTCCCACTTACACAGATACGCAGTATTTT. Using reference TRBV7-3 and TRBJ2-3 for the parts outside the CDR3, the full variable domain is GAGVSQTPSNKVTEKGKYVELRCDPISGHTALYWYRQSLGQGPEFLIYFQGTGAADDSGLPNDRFFAVRPEGSVSTLKIQRTERGDSAVYLCASSSPTYTDTQYFGPGTRLTVL.

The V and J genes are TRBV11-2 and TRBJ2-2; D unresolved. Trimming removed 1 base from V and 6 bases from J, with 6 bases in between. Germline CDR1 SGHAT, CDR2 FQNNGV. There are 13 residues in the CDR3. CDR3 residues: CASSLAGSGELFF. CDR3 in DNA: TGTGCCAGCAGCTTAGCGGGTTCCGGGGAGCTGTTTTTT.

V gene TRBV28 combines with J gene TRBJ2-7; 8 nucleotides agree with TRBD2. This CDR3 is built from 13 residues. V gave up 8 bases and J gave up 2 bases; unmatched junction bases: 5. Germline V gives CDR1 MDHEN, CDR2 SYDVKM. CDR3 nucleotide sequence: TGTGCCAGCCGGGAGGGAATCCCCTACGAGCAGTACTTC. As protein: CASREGIPYEQYF. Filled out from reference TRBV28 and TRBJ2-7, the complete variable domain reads DVKVTQSSRYLVKRTGEKVFLECVQDMDHENMFWYRQDPGLGLRLIYFSYDVKMKEKGDIPEGYSVSREKKERFSLILESASTNQTSMYLCASREGIPYEQYFGPGTRLTVT.

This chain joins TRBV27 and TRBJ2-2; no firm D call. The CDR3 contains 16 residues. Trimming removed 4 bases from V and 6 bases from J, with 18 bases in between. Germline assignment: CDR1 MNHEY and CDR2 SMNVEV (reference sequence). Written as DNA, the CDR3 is TGTGCCAGCAGTTCCTTCGCCCCTAGATGGGCCGGGGAGCTGTTTTTT. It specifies CASSSFAPRWAGELFF.

The CDR3 loop is CASSQVNAGWETQYF. DNA for the CDR3: TGCGCCAGCAGCCAAGTCAACGCAGGGTGGGAGACCCAGTACTTC. This rearrangement joins TRBV4-1 to TRBJ2-5; a weak D match, TRBD1 (5 bases). Looked up from germline, CDR1 is MGHRA and CDR2 is YSYEKL. The CDR3 has 15 residues. The V and J ends lost 1 base and 5 bases respectively, with 14 bases between them.

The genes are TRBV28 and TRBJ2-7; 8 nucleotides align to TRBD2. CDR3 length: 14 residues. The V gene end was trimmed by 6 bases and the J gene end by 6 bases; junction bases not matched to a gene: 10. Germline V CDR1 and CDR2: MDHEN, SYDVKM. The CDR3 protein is CASRTGLATSEQYF. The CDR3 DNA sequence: TGTGCCAGCAGAACAGGACTAGCCACCAGCGAGCAGTACTTC.

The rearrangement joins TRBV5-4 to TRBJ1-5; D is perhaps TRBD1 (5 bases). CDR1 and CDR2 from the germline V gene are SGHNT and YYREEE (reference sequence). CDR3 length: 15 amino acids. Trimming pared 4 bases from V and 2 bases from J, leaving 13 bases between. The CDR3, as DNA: TGTGCCAGCAGCATGGAGGGGTCCGGCAATCAGCCCCAGCATTTT. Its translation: CASSMEGSGNQPQHF.

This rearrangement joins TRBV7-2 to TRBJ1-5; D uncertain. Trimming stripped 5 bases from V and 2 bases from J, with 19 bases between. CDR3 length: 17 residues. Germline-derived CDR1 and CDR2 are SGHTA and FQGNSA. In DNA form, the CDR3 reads TGTGCCAGCAGCCGTTACCGGGTCGCGCATGGCAATCAGCCCCAGCATTTT. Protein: CASSRYRVAHGNQPQHF.

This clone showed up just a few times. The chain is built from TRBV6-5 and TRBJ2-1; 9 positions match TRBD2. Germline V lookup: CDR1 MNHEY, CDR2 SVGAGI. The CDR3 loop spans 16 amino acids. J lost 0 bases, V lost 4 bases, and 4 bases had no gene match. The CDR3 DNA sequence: TGTGCCAGCAGTTGGAGCGGGAGGCTCTCCTACAATGAGCAGTTCTTC. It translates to CASSWSGRLSYNEQFF.

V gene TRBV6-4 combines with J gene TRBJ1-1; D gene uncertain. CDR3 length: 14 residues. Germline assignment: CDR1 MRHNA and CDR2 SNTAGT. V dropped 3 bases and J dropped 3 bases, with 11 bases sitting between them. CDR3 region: CASSDWAGHTEAFF. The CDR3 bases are TGTGCCAGCAGTGATTGGGCTGGGCACACTGAAGCTTTCTTT.

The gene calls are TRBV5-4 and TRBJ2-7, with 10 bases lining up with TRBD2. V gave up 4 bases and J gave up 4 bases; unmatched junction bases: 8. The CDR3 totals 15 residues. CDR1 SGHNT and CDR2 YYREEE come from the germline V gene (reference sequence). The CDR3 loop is CASSSNGLAEYEQYF. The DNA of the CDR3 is TGTGCCAGCAGCAGTAACGGACTAGCGGAGTACGAGCAGTACTTC.

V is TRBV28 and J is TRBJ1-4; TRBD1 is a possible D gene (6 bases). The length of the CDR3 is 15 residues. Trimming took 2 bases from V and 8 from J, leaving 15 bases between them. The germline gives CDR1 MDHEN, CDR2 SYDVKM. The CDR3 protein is CASSLGVGAGEKLFF. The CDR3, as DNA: TGTGCCAGCAGTTTAGGGGTGGGGGCTGGGGAAAAACTGTTTTTT.

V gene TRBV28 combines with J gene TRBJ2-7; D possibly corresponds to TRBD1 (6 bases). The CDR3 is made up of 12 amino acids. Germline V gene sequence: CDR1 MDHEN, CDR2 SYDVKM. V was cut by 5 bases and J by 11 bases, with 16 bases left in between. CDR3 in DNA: TGTGCCAGCAGTCTCGATGGGGGCCGGGAGTACTTC. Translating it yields CASSLDGGREYF.

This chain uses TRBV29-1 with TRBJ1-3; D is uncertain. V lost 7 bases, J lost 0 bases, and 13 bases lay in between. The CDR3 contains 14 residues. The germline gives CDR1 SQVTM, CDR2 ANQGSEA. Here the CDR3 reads CSAALGSSGNTIYF. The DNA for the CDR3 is TGCAGCGCTGCCTTGGGGAGCTCTGGAAACACCATATATTTT.

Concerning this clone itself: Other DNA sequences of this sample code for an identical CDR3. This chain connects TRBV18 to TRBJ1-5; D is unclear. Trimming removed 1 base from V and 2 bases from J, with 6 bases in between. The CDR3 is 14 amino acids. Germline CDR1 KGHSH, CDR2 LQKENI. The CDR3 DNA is TGTGCCAGCTCACCACAGGGAGGCAATCAGCCCCAGCATTTT. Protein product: CASSPQGGNQPQHF. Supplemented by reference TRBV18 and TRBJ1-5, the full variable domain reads NAGVMQNPRHLVRRRGQEARLRCSPMKGHSHVYWYRQLPEEGLKFMVYLQKENIIDESGMPKERFSAEFPKEGPSILRIQQVVRGDSAAYFCASSPQGGNQPQHFGDGTRLSIL.